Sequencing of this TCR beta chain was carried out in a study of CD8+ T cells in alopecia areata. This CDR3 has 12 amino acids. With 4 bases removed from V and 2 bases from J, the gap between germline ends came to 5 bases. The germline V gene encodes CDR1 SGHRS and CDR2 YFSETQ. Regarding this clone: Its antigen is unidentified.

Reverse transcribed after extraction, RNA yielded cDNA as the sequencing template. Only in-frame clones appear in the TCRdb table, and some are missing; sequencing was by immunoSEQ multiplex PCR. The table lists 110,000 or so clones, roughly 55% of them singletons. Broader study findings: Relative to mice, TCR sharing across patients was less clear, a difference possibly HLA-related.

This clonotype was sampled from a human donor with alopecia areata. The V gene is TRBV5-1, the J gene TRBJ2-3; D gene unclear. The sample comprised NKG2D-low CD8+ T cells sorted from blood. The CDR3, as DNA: TGCGCCAGCAGCGTCACCACAGATACGCAGTATTTT. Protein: CASSVTTDTQYF.